This TCR beta chain was recorded in a study of glioma-infiltrating T cells. The iRepertoire nested amplicon-rescue multiplex PCR amplified TCR alpha and beta CDR3s from RNA. TCRdb re-analysed the multiplex PCR reads in MiXCR, keeping a single row per CDR3 protein. The profile shows about 400,000 distinct CDR3 sequences, roughly two fifths of them singletons. Source material: glioma tissue, nonneoplastic brain tissue, or PBMCs (not recorded which). The source of this sequence is a human donor with low-grade glioma or glioblastoma, undergoing nonglioma brain surgery, or in good health (not recorded which).

CDR3: CASSQTEGGLSGNTIYF. As DNA, the CDR3 is TGCGCCAGCAGCCAGACAGAGGGGGGGCTGAGTGGAAACACCATATATTTT. The V gene is TRBV4-3, the J gene TRBJ1-3; a possible D gene is TRBD1 (6 bases). Trimming removed 3 bases from V and 3 bases from J, with 18 bases in between. CDR1 is LGHNA and CDR2 is YSLEER in the germline V gene. This CDR3 comprises 17 residues.